This T cell receptor (beta chain) was sequenced during a study of cytomegalovirus exposure and HLA in healthy donors. The study's findings and limits: An analysis that was carried out later associated 16,000 or so TCR beta sequences with HLA alleles at 0.05 false discovery rate. Later analysis revealed greater clonal expansion in HLA-associated TCR beta chains than in equally common others.

Concerning this clone itself: Its antigen is as yet unknown.

Donors sampled were nominally healthy, though unrecorded immune exposures were likely. V lost 4 bases to trimming and J lost 2 bases, with 9 bases between them. Germline V gene lookup returns CDR1 ENHRY and CDR2 SYGVKD. CDR3 size: 14 residues. The study ran its PCR with 60 Vbeta and 13 Jbeta primers. The protocol was immunoSEQ multiplex PCR, while the TCRdb copy is restricted to in-frame clones and leaves out a portion. The repertoire holds 150,000 or so clones, 60% to 80% seen once, with approximately 0.66% in the top ten. Material: PBMCs. The receptor was isolated from a male donor in good health and CMV-seronegative. V and J are TRBV10-3 and TRBJ1-5, with D hard to call. CDR3 DNA: TGTGCCATCAGTGCCGGGGAGGGCAATCAGCCCCAGCATTTT. Its translation: CAISAGEGNQPQHF.